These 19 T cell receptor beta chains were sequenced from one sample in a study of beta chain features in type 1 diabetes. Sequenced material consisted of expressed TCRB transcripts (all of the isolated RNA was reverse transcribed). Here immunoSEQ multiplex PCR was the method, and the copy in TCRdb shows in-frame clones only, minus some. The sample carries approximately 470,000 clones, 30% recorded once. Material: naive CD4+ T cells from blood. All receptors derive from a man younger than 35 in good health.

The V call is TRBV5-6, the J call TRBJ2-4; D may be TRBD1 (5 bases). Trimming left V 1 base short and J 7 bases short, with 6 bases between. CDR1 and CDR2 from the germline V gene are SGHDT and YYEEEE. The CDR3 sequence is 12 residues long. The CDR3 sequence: CASSLKGNIQYF. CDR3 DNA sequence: TGTGCCAGCAGCTTGAAGGGGAACATTCAGTACTTC. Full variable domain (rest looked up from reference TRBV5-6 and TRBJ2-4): DAGVTQSPTHLIKTRGQQVTLRCSPKSGHDTVSWYQQALGQGPQFIFQYYEEEERQRGNFPDRFSGHQFPNYSSELNVNALLLGDSALYLCASSLKGNIQYFGAGTRLSVL.

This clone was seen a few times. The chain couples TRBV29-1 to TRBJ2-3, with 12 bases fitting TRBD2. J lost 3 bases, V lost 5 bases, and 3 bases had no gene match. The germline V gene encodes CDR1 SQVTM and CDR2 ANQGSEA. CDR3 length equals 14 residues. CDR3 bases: TGCAGCGTTTTCGGACTAGCGGGAACAGATACGCAGTATTTT. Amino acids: CSVFGLAGTDTQYF.

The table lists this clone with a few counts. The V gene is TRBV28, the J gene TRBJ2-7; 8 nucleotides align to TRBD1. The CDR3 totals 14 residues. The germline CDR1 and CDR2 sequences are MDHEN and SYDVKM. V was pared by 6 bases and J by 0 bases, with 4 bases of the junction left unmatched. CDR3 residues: CASREGQVSYEQYF. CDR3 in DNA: TGTGCCAGCAGGGAGGGACAGGTCTCCTACGAGCAGTACTTC.

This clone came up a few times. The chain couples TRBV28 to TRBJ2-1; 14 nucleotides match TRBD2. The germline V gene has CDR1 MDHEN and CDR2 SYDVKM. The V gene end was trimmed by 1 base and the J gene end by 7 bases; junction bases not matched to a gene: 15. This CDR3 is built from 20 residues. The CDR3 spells CASSLLGGSGLAGEGNEQFF. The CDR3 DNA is TGTGCCAGCAGTTTATTGGGCGGCTCGGGACTAGCGGGAGAGGGGAATGAGCAGTTCTTC. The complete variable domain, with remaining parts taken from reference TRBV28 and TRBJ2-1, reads DVKVTQSSRYLVKRTGEKVFLECVQDMDHENMFWYRQDPGLGLRLIYFSYDVKMKEKGDIPEGYSVSREKKERFSLILESASTNQTSMYLCASSLLGGSGLAGEGNEQFFGPGTRLTVL.

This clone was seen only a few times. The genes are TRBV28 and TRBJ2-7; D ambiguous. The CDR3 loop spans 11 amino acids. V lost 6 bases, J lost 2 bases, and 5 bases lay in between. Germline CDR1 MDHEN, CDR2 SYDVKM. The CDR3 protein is CASSSTYEQYF. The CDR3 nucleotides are TGTGCCAGCAGCTCCACCTACGAGCAGTACTTC.

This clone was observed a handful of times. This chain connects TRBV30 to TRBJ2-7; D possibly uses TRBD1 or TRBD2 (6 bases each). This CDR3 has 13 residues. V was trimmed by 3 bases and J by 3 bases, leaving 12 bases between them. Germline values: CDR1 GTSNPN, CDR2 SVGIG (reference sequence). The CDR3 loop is CAWSRGGNYEQYF. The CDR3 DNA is TGTGCCTGGAGCAGAGGGGGGAACTACGAGCAGTACTTC.

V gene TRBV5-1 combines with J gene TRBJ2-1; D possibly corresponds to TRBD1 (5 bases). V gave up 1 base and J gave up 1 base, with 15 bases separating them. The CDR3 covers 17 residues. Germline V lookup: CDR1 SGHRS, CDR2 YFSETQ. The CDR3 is CASSLNTPGFSYNEQFF. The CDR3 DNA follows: TGCGCCAGCAGCTTGAATACTCCAGGGTTTTCCTACAATGAGCAGTTCTTC.

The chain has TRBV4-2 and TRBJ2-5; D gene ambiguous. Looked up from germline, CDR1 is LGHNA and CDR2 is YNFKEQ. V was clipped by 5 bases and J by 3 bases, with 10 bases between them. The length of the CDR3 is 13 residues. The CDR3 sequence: CASSAVSKETQYF. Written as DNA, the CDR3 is TGTGCCAGCAGCGCAGTCTCTAAAGAGACCCAGTACTTC.

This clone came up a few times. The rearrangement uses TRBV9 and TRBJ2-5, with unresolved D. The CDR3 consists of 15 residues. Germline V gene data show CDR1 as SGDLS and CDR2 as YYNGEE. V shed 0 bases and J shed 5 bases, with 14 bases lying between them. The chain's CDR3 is CASSVEFSPRETQYF. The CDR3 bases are TGTGCCAGCAGCGTAGAGTTCAGCCCTCGCGAGACCCAGTACTTC. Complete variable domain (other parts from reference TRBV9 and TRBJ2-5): DSGVTQTPKHLITATGQRVTLRCSPRSGDLSVYWYQQSLDQGLQFLIQYYNGEERAKGNILERFSAQQFPDLHSELNLSSLELGDSALYFCASSVEFSPRETQYFGPGTRLLVL.

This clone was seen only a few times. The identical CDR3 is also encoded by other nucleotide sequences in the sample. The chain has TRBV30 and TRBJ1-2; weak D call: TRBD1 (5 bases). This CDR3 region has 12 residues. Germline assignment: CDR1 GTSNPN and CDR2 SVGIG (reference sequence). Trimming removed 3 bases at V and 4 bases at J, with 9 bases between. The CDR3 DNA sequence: TGTGCCTGGAGCGGGACGGGCTATGGCTACACCTTC. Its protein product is CAWSGTGYGYTF.

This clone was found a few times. CDR3 DNA sequence: TGTGCCAGCTCATCCGGGACAGGCTACGAGCAGTACTTC. Its protein product is CASSSGTGYEQYF. The gene calls are TRBV18 and TRBJ2-7; 8 bases map to TRBD1. Per germline, CDR1 KGHSH and CDR2 LQKENI. The CDR3 consists of 13 residues. J gave up 3 bases and V 5 bases, and 3 bases lay outside the gene matches.

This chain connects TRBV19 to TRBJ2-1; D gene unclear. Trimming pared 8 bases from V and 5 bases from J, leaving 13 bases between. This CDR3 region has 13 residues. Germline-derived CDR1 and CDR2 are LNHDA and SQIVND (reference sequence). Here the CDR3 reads CASSPYADNEQFF. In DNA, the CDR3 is TGTGCCAGTTCCCCCTACGCGGACAATGAGCAGTTCTTC.

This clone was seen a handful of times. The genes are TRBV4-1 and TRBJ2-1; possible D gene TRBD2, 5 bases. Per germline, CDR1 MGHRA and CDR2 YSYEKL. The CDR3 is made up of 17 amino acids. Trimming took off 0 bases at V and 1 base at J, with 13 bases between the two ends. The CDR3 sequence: CASSQDRTGVSYNEQFF. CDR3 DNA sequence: TGCGCCAGCAGCCAAGATAGGACTGGAGTATCCTACAATGAGCAGTTCTTC.

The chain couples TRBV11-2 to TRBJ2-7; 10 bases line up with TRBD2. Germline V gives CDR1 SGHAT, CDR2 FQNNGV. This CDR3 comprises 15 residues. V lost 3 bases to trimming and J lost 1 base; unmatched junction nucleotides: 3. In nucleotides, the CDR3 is TGTGCCAGCAGCTTCGAACTAGCGGGATCCTACGAGCAGTACTTC. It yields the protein CASSFELAGSYEQYF.

The CDR3 reads CASSTQGSTEAFF. CDR3 DNA sequence: TGTGCCAGTAGTACACAGGGAAGTACTGAAGCTTTCTTT. This rearrangement joins TRBV19 to TRBJ1-1, with D maybe TRBD1 (6 bases). The CDR3 has 13 residues. V was trimmed by 4 bases and J by 5 bases, leaving 11 bases between them. The germline CDR1 and CDR2 sequences are LNHDA and SQIVND (reference sequence).

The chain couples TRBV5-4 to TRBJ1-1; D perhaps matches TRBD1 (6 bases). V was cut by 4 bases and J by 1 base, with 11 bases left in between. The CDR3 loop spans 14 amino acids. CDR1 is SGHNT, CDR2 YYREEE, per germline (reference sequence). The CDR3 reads CASSVGASNTEAFF. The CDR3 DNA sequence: TGTGCCAGCAGCGTGGGGGCCTCGAACACTGAAGCTTTCTTT.

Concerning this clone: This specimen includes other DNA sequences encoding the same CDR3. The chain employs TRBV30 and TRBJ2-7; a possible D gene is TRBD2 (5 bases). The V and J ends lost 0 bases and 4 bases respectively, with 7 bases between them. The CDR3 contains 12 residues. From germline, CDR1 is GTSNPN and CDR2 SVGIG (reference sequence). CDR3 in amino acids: CAWSVEGYEQYF. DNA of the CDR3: TGTGCCTGGAGTGTAGAGGGTTACGAGCAGTACTTC.

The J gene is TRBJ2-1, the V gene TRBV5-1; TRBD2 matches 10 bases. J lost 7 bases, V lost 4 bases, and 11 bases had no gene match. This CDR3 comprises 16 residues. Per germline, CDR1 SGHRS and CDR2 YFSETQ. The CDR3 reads CASSKLPGLATNEQFF. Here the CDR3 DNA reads TGCGCCAGCAGCAAATTACCGGGACTAGCGACGAATGAGCAGTTCTTC.

CDR3 residues: CASRPGSSYEQYF. The CDR3 DNA follows: TGTGCAAGTCGCCCAGGGAGCTCCTACGAGCAGTACTTC. The chain is built from TRBV12-2 and TRBJ2-7. TRBV12-2 is marked as a pseudogene. This CDR3 comprises 13 residues.